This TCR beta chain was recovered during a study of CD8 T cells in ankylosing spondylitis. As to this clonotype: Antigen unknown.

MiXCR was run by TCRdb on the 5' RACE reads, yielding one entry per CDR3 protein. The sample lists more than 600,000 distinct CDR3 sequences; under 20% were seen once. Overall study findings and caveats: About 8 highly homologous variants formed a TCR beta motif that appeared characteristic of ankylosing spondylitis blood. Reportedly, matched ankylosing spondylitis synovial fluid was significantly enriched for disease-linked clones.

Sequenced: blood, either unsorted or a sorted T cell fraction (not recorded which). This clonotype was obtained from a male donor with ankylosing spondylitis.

CDR3 bases: TGCAGCGTTATCGGTCCTTCCCGCACAGATACGCAGTATTTT. It specifies CSVIGPSRTDTQYF. This rearrangement joins TRBV29-1 to TRBJ2-3; unclear D gene. The V gene's germline CDR1 is SQVTM and CDR2 ANQGSEA. The germline V and J ends were trimmed by 5 bases and 1 base, with 13 bases remaining between them. This CDR3 is 14 amino acids long.